This TCR beta chain came from a study of monozygotic twins with inflammatory bowel disease. cDNA synthesis was performed in eight separate reactions for each sample. With the 5' RACE reads reprocessed, TCRdb shows one record per CDR3 protein and no DNA. The sample table sets out around 230,000 distinct CDR3 sequences. Comment on this clonotype: Its antigen remains unidentified.

Study results and caveats: A single strong clonotype or signal linked to IBD was not supported. Diversity of TCRbeta measured by inverse Simpson was lower in IBD patients than in healthy co-twins. Compared with healthy twins, IBD patients shared fewer clonotypes with others, especially with disease activity.

Sequencing was performed on blood. The TCR was taken from a human donor with ulcerative colitis or Crohn's disease, or a healthy co-twin of an affected twin (not recorded which).

The CDR3 reads CASGFQGFGQETQYF. The chain has TRBV12-5 and TRBJ2-5; without DNA, the TCRdb call of TRBD1 cannot be checked. The CDR3 consists of 15 residues. The germline V gene has CDR1 LGHNT and CDR2 FRNRAP.